The 23 T cell receptor beta chains in this list originate from one sample, sequenced in a study of T cell repertoires in cytomegalovirus infection. TCRdb reanalysed the reads using MiXCR and keeps one entry per CDR3 protein. Of some 680,000 distinct CDR3 sequences detected, approximately 40% appear once; the ten largest clones hold around 3%. Sequencing was carried out using PBMCs. All receptors derive from a human donor in good health (CMV status not recorded). Some clones in this sample may be carry-over from other donors' samples.

This chain links TRBV28 with TRBJ1-1, with 7 bases that match TRBD1. Trimming removed 8 bases from V and 0 bases from J; junction bases left unmatched: 9. Germline V gene data show CDR1 as MDHEN and CDR2 as SYDVKM. The CDR3 contains 15 residues. CDR3 amino acids: CASAGTVRMNTEAFF. The CDR3, as DNA: TGTGCCAGCGCGGGGACAGTGAGGATGAACACTGAAGCTTTCTTT. The full variable domain, with the rest looked up from reference TRBV28 and TRBJ1-1, is DVKVTQSSRYLVKRTGEKVFLECVQDMDHENMFWYRQDPGLGLRLIYFSYDVKMKEKGDIPEGYSVSREKKERFSLILESASTNQTSMYLCASAGTVRMNTEAFFGQGTRLTVV.

There are a few counts of this clonotype. The rearrangement links TRBV11-2 to TRBJ2-2; the match to TRBD1 covers 7 bases. Germline lookup yields CDR1 SGHAT and CDR2 FQNNGV. This CDR3 spans 14 amino acids. The junction had 6 bases not matched to a gene; V was cut back by 8 bases and J by 3 bases. The CDR3 coding sequence is TGTGCCAGCTCGGGACAGTCCTACACCGGGGAGCTGTTTTTT. This codes for CASSGQSYTGELFF.

About this clonotype itself: An end of the junction differs from the germline gene, which may be a read error. This chain connects TRBV6-2 or TRBV6-3 to TRBJ1-1, with D uncertain. Germline CDR1 and CDR2: MNHEY and SVGEGT. There are 12 residues in the CDR3. The CDR3 is CSSGRRNTEAFF. The CDR3 DNA reads TGTTCCAGCGGCCGCCGGAACACTGAAGCTTTCTTT.

This clonotype was seen more than once but under ten times. The chain couples TRBV15 to TRBJ1-1; 11 nucleotides match TRBD1. Germline trimming cut 1 base from V and 4 bases from J; bases unmatched to any gene: 5. Germline V gene data show CDR1 as LNHNV and CDR2 as YYDKDF (reference sequence). This CDR3 contains 16 residues. The CDR3 reads CATSRATGTGGTEAFF. CDR3 sequence (DNA): TGTGCCACCAGCAGAGCAACCGGGACAGGGGGCACTGAAGCTTTCTTT.

The chain joins TRBV6-5 to TRBJ2-1; 8 bases align to TRBD1. V dropped 5 bases and J dropped 9; count of bases not matched to a gene: 3. This CDR3 region has 12 residues. Germline V gives CDR1 MNHEY, CDR2 SVGAGI. The CDR3 coding sequence is TGTGCCAGCAGTCAGACAGGGGTTGAGCAGTTCTTC. It translates to CASSQTGVEQFF.

This clonotype was counted between two and nine times. The CDR3 bases are TGTGCCAGCAGTTTGAACGGCGGGGAGCTGTTTTTT. It encodes CASSLNGGELFF. V gene TRBV12-3 or TRBV12-4 combines with J gene TRBJ2-2; D gene ambiguous. Trimming left V 3 bases short and J 7 bases short, with 6 bases between. The CDR3 is 12 residues long.

A note on this clonotype: Germline is not matched at one junction end, which may reflect a read error. The chain employs TRBV6-5 and TRBJ2-7; 10 bases are shared with TRBD1. CDR1 is MNHEY, CDR2 SVGAGI, per germline. This CDR3 region has 16 residues. The CDR3 is CARSYPFGTGDYEQYF. The CDR3 DNA sequence: TGTGCCCGCAGTTACCCGTTTGGGACAGGGGACTACGAGCAGTACTTC.

This chain links TRBV11-1 with TRBJ2-3; tentatively, D is TRBD2 (6 bases). This CDR3 comprises 15 residues. Looked up from germline, CDR1 is SGHAT and CDR2 is FQDESV (reference sequence). Trimming cost V 2 bases and J 6 bases, with 15 bases left between them. The chain's CDR3 is CASSLSGGVRDTQYF. The CDR3 region has the DNA TGTGCCAGCAGCTTATCCGGCGGGGTAAGGGATACGCAGTATTTT.

The V and J genes are TRBV25-1 and TRBJ1-6, with D uncertain. The CDR3 is made up of 15 amino acids. V shed 6 bases and J shed 6 bases, with 15 bases lying between them. Per the germline V gene, CDR1 is MGHDK and CDR2 is SYGVNS. Written as DNA, the CDR3 is TGTGCCAGCAGGCGCGATACCGCAACTAATTCACCCCTCCACTTT. Translated: CASRRDTATNSPLHF.

The V and J genes are TRBV2 and TRBJ2-6; D may be TRBD1 (5 bases). The germline V gene encodes CDR1 SNHLY and CDR2 FYNNEI. V dropped 1 base and J dropped 0 bases, with 19 bases sitting between them. The CDR3 is 20 residues long. In nucleotides, the CDR3 is TGTGCCAGCAGTGAAGGGGTCTCTTGGGGCACTGGCTCTGGGGCCAACGTCCTGACTTTC. Protein product: CASSEGVSWGTGSGANVLTF.

This clonotype was recorded a few times. V and J are TRBV2 and TRBJ2-1; 8 bases map to TRBD2. The CDR3 runs to 13 residues. The ends lost 3 bases at V and 8 bases at J; junction bases unmatched: 3. Germline V lookup: CDR1 SNHLY, CDR2 FYNNEI. The chain's CDR3 is CASSDGAGDEQFF. As DNA, the CDR3 is TGTGCCAGCAGTGACGGAGCGGGGGATGAGCAGTTCTTC.

This clonotype was observed a handful of times. The chain links TRBV5-1 to TRBJ2-5; weak D call: TRBD2 (5 bases). CDR1 is SGHRS and CDR2 is YFSETQ in the germline V gene. The CDR3 has 14 amino acids. V lost 6 bases and J lost 5, with 17 bases in between. The CDR3 coding sequence is TGCGCCAGCATGGTGATGCCGGGGATGGAGACCCAGTACTTC. It encodes CASMVMPGMETQYF. Full variable domain (outside the CDR3, taken from reference TRBV5-1 and TRBJ2-5): KAGVTQTPRYLIKTRGQQVTLSCSPISGHRSVSWYQQTPGQGLQFLFEYFSETQRNKGNFPGRFSGRQFSNSRSEMNVSTLELGDSALYLCASMVMPGMETQYFGPGTRLLVL.

The chain combines TRBV19 with TRBJ1-1; no clear D. The CDR3 extends over 15 amino acids. The ends were cut back, 1 base at V and 1 base at J, with 10 bases in the middle. Per the germline V gene, CDR1 is LNHDA and CDR2 is SQIVND (reference sequence). This chain's CDR3 is CASSIVRVRNTEAFF. The CDR3 nucleotides read TGTGCCAGTAGTATAGTACGGGTTCGGAACACTGAAGCTTTCTTT.

The V call is TRBV12-3 or TRBV12-4, the J call TRBJ2-3, with 13 bases identical to TRBD2. The CDR3 is made up of 17 amino acids. Losses at the gene ends were 6 bases for V and 1 base for J; bases not matched to a gene: 7. This chain's CDR3 is CASRGTSGVRGTDTQYF. CDR3 bases: TGTGCCAGCAGGGGGACTAGCGGGGTGAGGGGCACAGATACGCAGTATTTT.

The rearrangement joins TRBV5-1 to TRBJ1-1; 9 positions agree with TRBD1. V lost 4 bases to trimming and J lost 3 bases; unmatched junction nucleotides: 13. Germline CDR1 is SGHRS and CDR2 is YFSETQ. The CDR3 contains 17 residues. The CDR3 region is CASSRELRDRVYTEAFF. In DNA, the CDR3 is TGCGCCAGCAGCCGCGAACTCAGGGACAGGGTATACACTGAAGCTTTCTTT.

This clonotype was recorded a few times. The J gene is TRBJ2-1, the V gene TRBV7-8, with TRBD2 matching 7 bases. J lost 6 bases, V lost 6 bases, and 8 bases had no gene match. Germline-derived CDR1 and CDR2 are SGHVS and FQNEAQ. The CDR3 covers 14 residues. The CDR3 is CASRNGGSANEQFF. CDR3 nucleotides: TGTGCCAGCAGGAACGGGGGGAGCGCCAATGAGCAGTTCTTC.

About this clonotype itself: Being one base from a much bigger clone, this may be a read error. This likely comes from a read error, as the CDR3 has no conserved phenylalanine or tryptophan at its end. The CDR3, as DNA: TGTGCCAGCAGCTTAGACCCCTCTCTAGCGGGGTTCGGAAATGAGCAGTTCTTA. Translating gives CASSLDPSLAGFGNEQFL. The chain has TRBV7-8 and TRBJ2-1; 9 bases are a match to TRBD2. V lost 1 base, J lost 7 bases, and 14 bases stayed unmatched. The V gene's germline CDR1 is SGHVS and CDR2 FQNEAQ. The CDR3 sequence is 18 residues long.

In DNA, the CDR3 is TGCAGTGCTAGAGACACCTCTAGCGGGGGTAACAATGAGCAGTTCTTC. Its protein product is CSARDTSSGGNNEQFF. The V call is TRBV20-1, the J call TRBJ2-1; 10 bases line up with TRBD2. Germline CDR1 reads DFQATT; CDR2 reads SNEGSKA (reference sequence). CDR3 length: 16 residues. V trimming: 0 bases; J trimming: 5 bases; junction bases outside the gene matches: 7.

This chain uses TRBV7-6 with TRBJ2-4, with 12 bases that match TRBD2. From germline, CDR1 is SGHVS and CDR2 FNYEAQ. V was clipped by 5 bases and J by 0 bases; unmatched bases: 11. The CDR3 sequence is 19 residues long. CDR3: CASSDPGLAGGLAKNIQYF. The DNA for the CDR3 is TGTGCCAGCAGCGACCCGGGGCTAGCGGGAGGGCTAGCCAAAAACATTCAGTACTTC. Drawing the rest from reference TRBV7-6 and TRBJ2-4, the complete variable domain is GAGVSQSPRYKVTKRGQDVALRCDPISGHVSLYWYRQALGQGPEFLTYFNYEAQQDKSGLPNDRFSAERPEGSISTLTIQRTEQRDSAMYRCASSDPGLAGGLAKNIQYFGAGTRLSVL.

This clonotype occurred a few times. V gene TRBV6-6 combines with J gene TRBJ1-2; D unclear. Germline V gives CDR1 MNHNY, CDR2 SVGAGI (reference sequence). V lost 2 bases and J 3 bases, leaving 13 bases between the germline ends. The CDR3 runs to 15 residues. The CDR3 DNA sequence: TGTGCCAGCAGTTACAGCCCTCGGCCCCACTATGGCTACACCTTC. Its translation is CASSYSPRPHYGYTF.

CDR3 in DNA: TGTGCCAGCTCACTCGATCCGGGACAGGGGAATGGCTACACCTTC. Amino acids: CASSLDPGQGNGYTF. The J gene is TRBJ1-2, the V gene TRBV18, with 10 nucleotides matching TRBD1. The CDR3 is 15 amino acids. Germline CDR1 KGHSH, CDR2 LQKENI. With V trimmed by 4 bases and J by 6 bases, 8 bases remained unmatched.

Of note for this clonotype: An end of the junction does not agree with germline; a read error may underlie this. This chain's CDR3 is CASSLGRDGDIQYF. The CDR3, as DNA: TGTGCCAGCAGCTTGGGTAGGGATGGAGACATTCAGTACTTC. The V call is TRBV5-3, the J call TRBJ2-4; D gene uncertain. TRBV5-3 is labeled an ORF, and its function is uncertain. CDR3 length: 14 residues.

This rearrangement joins TRBV11-2 to TRBJ1-1; D gene uncertain. Looked up from germline, CDR1 is SGHAT and CDR2 is FQNNGV. The V gene lost 5 bases and the J gene lost 7 bases, with 8 bases spanning the gap. The CDR3 contains 11 residues. CDR3 sequence reads: CASSAGNEAFF. The CDR3 nucleotides are TGTGCCAGCAGCGCGGGGAATGAAGCTTTCTTT.